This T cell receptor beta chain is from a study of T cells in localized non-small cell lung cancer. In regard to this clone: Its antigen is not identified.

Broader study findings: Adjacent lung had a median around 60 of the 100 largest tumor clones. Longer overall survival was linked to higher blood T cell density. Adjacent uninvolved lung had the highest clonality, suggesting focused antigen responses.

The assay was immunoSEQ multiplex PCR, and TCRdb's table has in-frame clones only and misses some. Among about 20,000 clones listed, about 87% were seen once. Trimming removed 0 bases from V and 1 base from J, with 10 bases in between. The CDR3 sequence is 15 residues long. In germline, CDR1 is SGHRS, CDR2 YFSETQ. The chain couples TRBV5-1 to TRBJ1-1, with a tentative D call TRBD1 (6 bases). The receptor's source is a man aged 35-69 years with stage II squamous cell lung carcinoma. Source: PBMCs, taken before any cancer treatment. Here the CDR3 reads CASSLEQTGNTEAFF. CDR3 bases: TGCGCCAGCAGCTTGGAGCAGACAGGGAACACTGAAGCTTTCTTT. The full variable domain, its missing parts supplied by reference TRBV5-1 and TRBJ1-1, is KAGVTQTPRYLIKTRGQQVTLSCSPISGHRSVSWYQQTPGQGLQFLFEYFSETQRNKGNFPGRFSGRQFSNSRSEMNVSTLELGDSALYLCASSLEQTGNTEAFFGQGTRLTVV.